The present TCR beta chain was sequenced within a study of vaccination effects on CD4 cells after COVID-19. Whole-study findings and limits: Late post-vaccination samples showed marked contraction of infection- and vaccine-induced clones.

Here immunoSEQ multiplex PCR was the method, and the copy in TCRdb shows in-frame clones only, minus some. The data contain tens of thousands of clones, about 70% of them seen just once; the ten biggest clones take up 1.5% to 2%. Viral peptide pools were used in the ViraFEST assay to expand antigen-specific CD4+ T cells, and sequencing came afterward. An approximately nine-day culture period preceded the isolation of CD4+ T cells. Previously uninfected by SARS-CoV-2, the vaccine recipients also showed negative nucleocapsid antibodies. Researchers reported culturing two million PBMC in each well, adding around 10 IU/ml IL-2 and about 10 ug/ml peptides. The authors exchanged half the medium for IL-2 medium on days 3 and 7. Regarding this clone: Its target is not known.

The clonotype originates from a human donor who received a COVID-19 vaccine. This specimen was CD4+ T cells from PBMCs cultured with HCoV-229E spike peptides, taken before COVID-19 vaccination.

The CDR3 region is CASSRDRREAGELFF. As DNA, the CDR3 is TGTGCCAGCAGCCGCGACAGGCGGGAGGCCGGGGAGCTGTTTTTT. The V gene is TRBV5-5, the J gene TRBJ2-2, with 8 nucleotides matching TRBD2. J gave up 6 bases and V 4 bases, and 8 bases lay outside the gene matches. The CDR3 loop spans 15 amino acids. CDR1 SGHKS and CDR2 YYEKEE come from the germline V gene (reference sequence).